Listed here is a single TCR beta chain. Data came from immunoSEQ multiplex PCR; TCRdb stores just in-frame clones and leaves some out. The profile shows roughly 2 million clones, approximately 95% of them singletons. Terminally differentiated effector memory CD45RA+ cells were excluded from the naive CD8 cells, which were CD45RO-negative and positively selected for CCR7. This sample was included in a study of shared clonotypes between healthy human individuals. This TCR came from a man younger than 35 in good health. Specimen: naive CD8+ T cells sorted from blood.

The CDR3 region has the DNA TGTGCCTGGAGTCTGAAGACAGGGGAGGTCTATGGCTACACCTTC. Its protein product is CAWSLKTGEVYGYTF. This chain uses TRBV30 with TRBJ1-2; 8 bases map to TRBD1. The CDR3 contains 15 residues. Germline V gene data show CDR1 as GTSNPN and CDR2 as SVGIG (reference sequence). V lost 2 bases, J lost 4 bases, and 9 bases stayed unmatched.